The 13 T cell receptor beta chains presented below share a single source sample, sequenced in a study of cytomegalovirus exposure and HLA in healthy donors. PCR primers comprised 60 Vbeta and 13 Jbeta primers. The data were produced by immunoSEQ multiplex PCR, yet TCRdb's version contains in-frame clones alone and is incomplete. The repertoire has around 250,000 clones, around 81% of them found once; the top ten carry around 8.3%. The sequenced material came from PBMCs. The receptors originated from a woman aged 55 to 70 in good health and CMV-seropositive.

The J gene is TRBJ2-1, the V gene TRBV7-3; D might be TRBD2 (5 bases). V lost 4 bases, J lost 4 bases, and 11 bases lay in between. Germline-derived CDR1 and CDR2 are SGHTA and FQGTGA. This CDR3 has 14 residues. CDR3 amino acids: CASSSGSHYNEQFF. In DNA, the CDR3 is TGTGCCAGCAGCTCGGGAAGTCATTACAATGAGCAGTTCTTC.

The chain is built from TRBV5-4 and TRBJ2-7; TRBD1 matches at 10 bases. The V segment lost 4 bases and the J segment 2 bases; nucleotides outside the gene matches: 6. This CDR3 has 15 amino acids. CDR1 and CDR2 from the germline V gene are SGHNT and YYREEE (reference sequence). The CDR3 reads CASSLPGTGAYEQYF. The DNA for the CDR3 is TGTGCCAGCAGCCTACCCGGGACAGGGGCCTACGAGCAGTACTTC. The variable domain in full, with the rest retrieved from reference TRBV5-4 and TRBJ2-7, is ETGVTQSPTHLIKTRGQQVTLRCSSQSGHNTVSWYQQALGQGPQFIFQYYREEENGRGNFPPRFSGLQFPNYSSELNVNALELDDSALYLCASSLPGTGAYEQYFGPGTRLTVT.

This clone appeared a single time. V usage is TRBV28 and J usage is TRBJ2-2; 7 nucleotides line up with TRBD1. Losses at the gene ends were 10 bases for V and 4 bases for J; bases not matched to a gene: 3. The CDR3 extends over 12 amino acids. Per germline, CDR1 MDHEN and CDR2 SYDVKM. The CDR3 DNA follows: TGTGCCACACAGGGGAGCACCGGGGAGCTGTTTTTT. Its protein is CATQGSTGELFF.

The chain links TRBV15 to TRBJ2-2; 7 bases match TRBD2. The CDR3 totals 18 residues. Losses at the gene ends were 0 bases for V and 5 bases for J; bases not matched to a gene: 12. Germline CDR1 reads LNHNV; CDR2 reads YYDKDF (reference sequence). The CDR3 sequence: CATSRDPFGGRETGELFF. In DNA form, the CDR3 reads TGTGCCACCAGCAGAGATCCATTCGGTGGGAGGGAAACCGGGGAGCTGTTTTTT.

CDR3 sequence reads: CASSRREGEGFEKLFF. In nucleotides, the CDR3 is TGTGCCAGCAGCCGACGTGAAGGGGAGGGGTTTGAAAAACTGTTTTTT. The rearrangement joins TRBV5-4 to TRBJ1-4, with D tentatively TRBD1 (5 bases). V lost 4 bases, J lost 7 bases, and 20 bases lay in between. CDR1 is SGHNT, CDR2 YYREEE, per germline (reference sequence). The CDR3 is 16 amino acids.

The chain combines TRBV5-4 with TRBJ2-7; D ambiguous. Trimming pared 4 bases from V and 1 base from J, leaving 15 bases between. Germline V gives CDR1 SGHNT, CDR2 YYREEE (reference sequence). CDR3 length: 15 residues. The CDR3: CASSPLEAVSYEQYF. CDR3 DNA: TGTGCCAGCAGCCCGCTTGAGGCGGTGTCCTACGAGCAGTACTTC.

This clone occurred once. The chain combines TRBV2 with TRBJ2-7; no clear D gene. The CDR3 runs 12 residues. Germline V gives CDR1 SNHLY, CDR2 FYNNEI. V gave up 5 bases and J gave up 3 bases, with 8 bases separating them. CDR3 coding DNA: TGTGCCAGCAGTTCTAACGGCTACGAGCAGTACTTC. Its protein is CASSSNGYEQYF.

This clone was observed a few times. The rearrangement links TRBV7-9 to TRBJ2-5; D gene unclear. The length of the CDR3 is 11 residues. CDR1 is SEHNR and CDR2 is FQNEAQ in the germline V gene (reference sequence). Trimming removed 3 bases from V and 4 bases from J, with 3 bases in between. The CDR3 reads CASSFLETQYF. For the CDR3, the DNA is TGTGCCAGCAGCTTCTTAGAGACCCAGTACTTC.

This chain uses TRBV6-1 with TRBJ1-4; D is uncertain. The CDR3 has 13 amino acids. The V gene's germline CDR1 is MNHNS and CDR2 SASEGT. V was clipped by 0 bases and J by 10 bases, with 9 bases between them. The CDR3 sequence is CASSEAEFRKLFF. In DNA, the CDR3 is TGTGCCAGCAGTGAAGCGGAGTTCCGAAAACTGTTTTTT.

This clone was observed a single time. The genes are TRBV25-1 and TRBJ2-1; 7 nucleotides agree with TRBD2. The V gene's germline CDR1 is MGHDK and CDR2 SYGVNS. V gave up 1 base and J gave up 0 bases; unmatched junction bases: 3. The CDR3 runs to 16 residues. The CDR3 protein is CASSELGGSSYNEQFF. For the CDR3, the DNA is TGTGCCAGCAGTGAATTGGGAGGGAGCTCCTACAATGAGCAGTTCTTC.

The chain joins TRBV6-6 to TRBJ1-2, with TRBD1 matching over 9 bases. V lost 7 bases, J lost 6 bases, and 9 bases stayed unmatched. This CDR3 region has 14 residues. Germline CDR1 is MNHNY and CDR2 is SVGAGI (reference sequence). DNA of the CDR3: TGTGCCAGCAACAAGAGGGACAGGGAAAATGGCTACACCTTC. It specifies CASNKRDRENGYTF.

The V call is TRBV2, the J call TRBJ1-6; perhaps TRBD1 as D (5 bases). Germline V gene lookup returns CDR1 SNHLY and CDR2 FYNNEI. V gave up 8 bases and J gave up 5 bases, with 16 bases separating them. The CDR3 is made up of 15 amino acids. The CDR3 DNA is TGTGCCAGCCGCTGGGCAGGGATTCATAATTCACCCCTCCACTTT. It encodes CASRWAGIHNSPLHF.

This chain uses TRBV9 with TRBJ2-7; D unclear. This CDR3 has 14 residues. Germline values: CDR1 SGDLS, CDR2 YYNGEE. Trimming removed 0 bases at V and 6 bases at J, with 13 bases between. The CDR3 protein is CASSVGVGSGEQYF. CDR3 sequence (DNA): TGTGCCAGCAGCGTAGGGGTCGGATCGGGCGAGCAGTACTTC.